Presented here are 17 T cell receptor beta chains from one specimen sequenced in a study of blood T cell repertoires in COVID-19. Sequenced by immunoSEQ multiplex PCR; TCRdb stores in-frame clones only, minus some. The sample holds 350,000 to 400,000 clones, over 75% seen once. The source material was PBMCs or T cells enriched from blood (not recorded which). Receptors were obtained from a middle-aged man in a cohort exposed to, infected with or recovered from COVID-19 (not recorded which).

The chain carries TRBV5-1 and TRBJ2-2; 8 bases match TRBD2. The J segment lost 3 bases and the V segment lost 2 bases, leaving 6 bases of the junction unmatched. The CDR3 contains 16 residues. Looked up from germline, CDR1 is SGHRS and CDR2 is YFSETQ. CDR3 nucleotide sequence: TGCGCCAGCAGCTTTTTATCAGCGGGAGACACCGGGGAGCTGTTTTTT. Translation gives CASSFLSAGDTGELFF.

The DNA of the CDR3 is TGCAGCGTTGCGTCCGGGACAGGGTGGGATGAGCAGTTCTTC. Translated, it gives CSVASGTGWDEQFF. The chain recombines TRBV29-1 with TRBJ2-1; 9 bases map to TRBD1. J gave up 8 bases and V 4 bases, and 9 bases lay outside the gene matches. This CDR3 has 14 amino acids. Germline CDR1 and CDR2: SQVTM and ANQGSEA.

CDR3 coding DNA: TGTGCCAGCATATCAGGCGGGAGCGGGAGAGATACGCAGTATTTT. This translates into CASISGGSGRDTQYF. The rearrangement uses TRBV6-5 and TRBJ2-3, with TRBD2 matching 8 bases. The CDR3 length is 15 residues. Germline CDR1 and CDR2: MNHEY and SVGAGI. With 7 bases clipped from V and 5 bases from J, the junction kept 11 bases outside the gene matches.

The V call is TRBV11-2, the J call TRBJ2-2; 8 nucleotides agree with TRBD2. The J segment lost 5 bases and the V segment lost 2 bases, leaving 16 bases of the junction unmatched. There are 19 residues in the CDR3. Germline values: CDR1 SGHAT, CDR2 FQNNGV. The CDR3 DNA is TGTGCCAGCAGCTTAAGGTCGGGAGGGCTCAGTAGGAGGACCGGGGAGCTGTTTTTT. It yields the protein CASSLRSGGLSRRTGELFF. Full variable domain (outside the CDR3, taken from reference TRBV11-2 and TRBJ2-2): EAGVAQSPRYKIIEKRQSVAFWCNPISGHATLYWYQQILGQGPKLLIQFQNNGVVDDSQLPKDRFSAERLKGVDSTLKIQPAKLEDSAVYLCASSLRSGGLSRRTGELFFGEGSRLTVL.

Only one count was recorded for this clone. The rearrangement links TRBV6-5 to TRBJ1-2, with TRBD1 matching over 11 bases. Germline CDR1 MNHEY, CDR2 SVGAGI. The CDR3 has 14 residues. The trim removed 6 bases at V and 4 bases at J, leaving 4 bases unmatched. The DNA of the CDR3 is TGTGCCAGCAGAGGACAGGGGGCAGGCTATGGCTACACCTTC. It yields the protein CASRGQGAGYGYTF.

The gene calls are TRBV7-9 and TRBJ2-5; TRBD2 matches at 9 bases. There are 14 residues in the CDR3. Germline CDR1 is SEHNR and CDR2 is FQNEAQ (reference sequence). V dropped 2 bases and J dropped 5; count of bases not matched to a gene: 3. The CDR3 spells CASSLIAGVETQYF. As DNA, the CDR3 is TGTGCCAGCAGCTTAATAGCGGGAGTGGAGACCCAGTACTTC.

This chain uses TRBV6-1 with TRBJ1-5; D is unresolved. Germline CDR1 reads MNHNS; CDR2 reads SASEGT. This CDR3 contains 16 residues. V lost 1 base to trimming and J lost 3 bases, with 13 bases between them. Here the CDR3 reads CASSEGRQAHNQPQHF. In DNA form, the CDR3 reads TGTGCCAGCAGTGAAGGGAGGCAGGCGCACAATCAGCCCCAGCATTTT.

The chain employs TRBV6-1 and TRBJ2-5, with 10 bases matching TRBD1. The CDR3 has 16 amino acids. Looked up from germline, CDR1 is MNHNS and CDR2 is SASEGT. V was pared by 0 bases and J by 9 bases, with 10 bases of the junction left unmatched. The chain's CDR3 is CASSEAGGQGGFSQYF. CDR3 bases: TGTGCCAGCAGTGAAGCAGGTGGACAGGGGGGTTTTTCCCAGTACTTC.

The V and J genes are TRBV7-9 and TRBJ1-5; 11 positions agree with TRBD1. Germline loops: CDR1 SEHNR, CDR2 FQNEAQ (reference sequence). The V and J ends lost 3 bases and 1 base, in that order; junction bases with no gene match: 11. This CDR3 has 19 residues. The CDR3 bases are TGTGCCAGCAGCTTCGTCGGGACAGGGGGAGAAGGGAGCAATCAGCCCCAGCATTTT. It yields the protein CASSFVGTGGEGSNQPQHF.

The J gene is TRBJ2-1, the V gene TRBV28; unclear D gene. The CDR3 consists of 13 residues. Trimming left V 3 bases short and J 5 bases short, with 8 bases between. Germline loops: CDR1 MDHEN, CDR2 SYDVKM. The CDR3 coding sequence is TGTGCCAGCAGTTTCCGACTGGACAATGAGCAGTTCTTC. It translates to CASSFRLDNEQFF.

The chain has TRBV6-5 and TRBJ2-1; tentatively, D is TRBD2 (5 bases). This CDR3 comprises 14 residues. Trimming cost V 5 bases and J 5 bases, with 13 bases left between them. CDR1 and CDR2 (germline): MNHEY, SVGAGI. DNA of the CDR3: TGTGCCAGCAGTCGGGATACGAACAACAATGAGCAGTTCTTC. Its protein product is CASSRDTNNNEQFF.

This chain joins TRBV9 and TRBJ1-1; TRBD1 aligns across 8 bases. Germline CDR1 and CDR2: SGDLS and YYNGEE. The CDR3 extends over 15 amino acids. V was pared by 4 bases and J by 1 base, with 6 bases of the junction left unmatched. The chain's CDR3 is CASSPRQGSNTEAFF. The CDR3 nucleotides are TGTGCCAGCAGCCCTCGACAGGGGTCGAACACTGAAGCTTTCTTT.

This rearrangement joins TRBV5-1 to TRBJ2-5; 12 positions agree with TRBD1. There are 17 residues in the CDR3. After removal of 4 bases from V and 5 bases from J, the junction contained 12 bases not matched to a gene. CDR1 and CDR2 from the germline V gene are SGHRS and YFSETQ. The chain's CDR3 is CASSPGTGGEYWETQYF. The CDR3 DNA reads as TGCGCCAGCAGCCCAGGGACAGGGGGCGAGTATTGGGAGACCCAGTACTTC.

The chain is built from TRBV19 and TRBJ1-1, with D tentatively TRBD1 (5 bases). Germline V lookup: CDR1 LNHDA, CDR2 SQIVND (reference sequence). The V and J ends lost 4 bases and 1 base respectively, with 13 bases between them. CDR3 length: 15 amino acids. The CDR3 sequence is CASSKGVFQNTEAFF. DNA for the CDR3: TGTGCCAGTAGTAAAGGGGTCTTTCAGAACACTGAAGCTTTCTTT.

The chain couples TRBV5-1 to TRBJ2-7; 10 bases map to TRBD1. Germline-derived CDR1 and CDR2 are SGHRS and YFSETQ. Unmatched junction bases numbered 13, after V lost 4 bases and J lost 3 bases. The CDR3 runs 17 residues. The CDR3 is CASSPRTGGASHYEQYF. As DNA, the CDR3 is TGCGCCAGCAGCCCAAGGACAGGGGGGGCTAGTCACTACGAGCAGTACTTC.

This CDR3 is CASSIDRRYGYTF. The DNA for the CDR3 is TGTGCCAGTAGTATTGACAGGCGCTATGGCTACACCTTC. The chain joins TRBV19 to TRBJ1-2; perhaps TRBD1 as D (6 bases). Germline values: CDR1 LNHDA, CDR2 SQIVND (reference sequence). V lost 3 bases and J lost 4, with 9 bases in between. This CDR3 is 13 amino acids long.

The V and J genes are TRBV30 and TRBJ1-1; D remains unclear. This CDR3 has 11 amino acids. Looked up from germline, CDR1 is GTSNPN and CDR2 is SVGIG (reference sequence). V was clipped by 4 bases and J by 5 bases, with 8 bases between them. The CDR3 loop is CAWISWTEAFF. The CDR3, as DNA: TGTGCCTGGATTAGTTGGACTGAAGCTTTCTTT.